The entry below gives a single T cell receptor beta chain sequence along with its context. The data originate from a study of blood T cell repertoires in COVID-19. Whole-study context: The United States, Italy and Spain supplied acute and convalescent COVID-19 samples. Sample material is recorded as cDNA or gDNA derived from T cells, B-cell-depleted T cells, or PBMCs.

Original processing notes: Estimation of nucleated cell counts was performed using reference gene primer amplification. Produced via immunoSEQ multiplex PCR; TCRdb's table is partial and in-frame only. That table is the source of V, J and clone size, and D and trimming were worked out from the DNA. The sample holds roughly 130,000 clones; around 80% are singletons and the top ten take roughly 3.5%. This CDR3 spans 16 amino acids. V shed 8 bases, J shed 0 bases, and the junction held 6 bases outside the gene matches. CDR1 and CDR2 (germline): KGHSH, LQKENI. This sequence originates from a man aged 60-69 years with acute or convalescent COVID-19. The sequenced material came from peripheral blood. The chain employs TRBV18 and TRBJ1-6, with 8 bases aligning to TRBD1. CDR3: CASRAQGASYNSPLHF. The CDR3 DNA sequence: TGTGCCAGCCGAGCCCAGGGGGCCTCCTATAATTCACCCCTCCACTTT. Full variable domain (rest looked up from reference TRBV18 and TRBJ1-6): NAGVMQNPRHLVRRRGQEARLRCSPMKGHSHVYWYRQLPEEGLKFMVYLQKENIIDESGMPKERFSAEFPKEGPSILRIQQVVRGDSAAYFCASRAQGASYNSPLHFGNGTRLTVT.